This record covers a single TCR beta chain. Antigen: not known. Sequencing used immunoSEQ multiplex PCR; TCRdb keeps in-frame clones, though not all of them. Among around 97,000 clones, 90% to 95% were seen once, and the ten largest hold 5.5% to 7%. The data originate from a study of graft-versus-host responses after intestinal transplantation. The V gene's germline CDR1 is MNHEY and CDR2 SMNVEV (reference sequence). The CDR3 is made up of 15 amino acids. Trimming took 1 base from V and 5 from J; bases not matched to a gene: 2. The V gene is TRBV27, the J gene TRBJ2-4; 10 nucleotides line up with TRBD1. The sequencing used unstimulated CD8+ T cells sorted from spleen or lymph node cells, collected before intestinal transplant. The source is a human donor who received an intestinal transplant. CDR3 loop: CASSLWGTGENIQYF. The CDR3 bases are TGTGCCAGCAGTTTATGGGGGACAGGGGAAAACATTCAGTACTTC.